Sequencing of this T cell receptor beta chain was carried out in a study of human T cells and chemical hapten exposure. Study-level information: Across samples, TCR yields varied, mostly owing to small differences in pooled library volumes.

Time point described: patch test 2, 6 weeks after DPC sensitization. Regarding treatment: therapeutic diphenylcyclopropenone sensitization with weekly scalp DPC. Unseparated into fractions, whole blood served as the source from which total RNA was extracted. After removal of 5 bases from V and 5 bases from J, the junction contained 12 bases not matched to a gene. The germline CDR1 and CDR2 sequences are SGDLS and YYNGEE. The CDR3 covers 15 residues. Separate cDNA molecules received unique molecular identifiers, which the library attached to them. Methods used by the authors: TCRs per sample had a median of roughly 93,000 and ranged from 23,224 to 690,600. TCRdb ran MiXCR on the RACE reads and lists one entry per CDR3 protein. None of the V and J calls come from the authors' own analysis; TCRdb made them. The sample lists 35,000 to 50,000 distinct CDR3 sequences, about 9.6% occurring once.

The chain carries TRBV9 and TRBJ2-5; 7 positions match TRBD2. The starting material was whole blood, obtained in connection with sensitization to the hapten diphenylcyclopropenone (DPC). The receptor's source is a woman in her twenties or thirties with alopecia areata. Some clones in this sample may be carry-over from other donors' samples. Here the CDR3 DNA reads TGTGCCAGCAGTGGACCGGGGACTACAAGGGAGACCCAGTACTTC. It yields the protein CASSGPGTTRETQYF.